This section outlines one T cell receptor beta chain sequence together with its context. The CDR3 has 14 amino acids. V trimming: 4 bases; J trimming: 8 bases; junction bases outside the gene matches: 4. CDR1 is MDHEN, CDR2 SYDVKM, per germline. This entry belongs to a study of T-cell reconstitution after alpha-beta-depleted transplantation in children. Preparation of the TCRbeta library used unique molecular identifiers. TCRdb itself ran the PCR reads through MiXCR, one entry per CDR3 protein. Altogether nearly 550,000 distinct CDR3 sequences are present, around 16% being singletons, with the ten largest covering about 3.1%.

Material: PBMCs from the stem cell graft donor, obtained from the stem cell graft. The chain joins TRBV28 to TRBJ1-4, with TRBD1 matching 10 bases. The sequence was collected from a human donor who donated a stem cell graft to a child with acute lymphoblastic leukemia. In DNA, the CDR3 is TGTGCCAGCAGTTCGACAGGGGGCAGGGAAAAACTGTTTTTT. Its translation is CASSSTGGREKLFF.